These 27 T cell receptor beta chains came from one sample sequenced in a study of T cells in localized non-small cell lung cancer. Using immunoSEQ multiplex PCR, the repertoire was profiled, and TCRdb retains in-frame clones only, with some absent. This sample has nearly 15,000 clones, with roughly 85% found just once. Here the sequenced sample was peripheral blood, taken before any cancer treatment. Receptor source: a woman aged 35-70 years with stage I lung adenocarcinoma.

The chain carries TRBV5-1 and TRBJ2-7, with D possibly called TRBD1 or TRBD2 (5 bases each). The germline V gene encodes CDR1 SGHRS and CDR2 YFSETQ. With 4 bases removed from V and 3 bases from J, the gap between germline ends came to 20 bases. CDR3 size: 16 residues. As DNA, the CDR3 is TGCGCCAGCAGCCACACCCTCTTGAGGGGAGACTACGAGCAGTACTTC. Its protein product is CASSHTLLRGDYEQYF.

The chain is built from TRBV11-2 and TRBJ2-3; D uncertain. The germline gives CDR1 SGHAT, CDR2 FQNNGV. This CDR3 is built from 15 residues. The V end was cut by 0 bases, the J end by 3 bases, with 10 bases between. CDR3 sequence reads: CASSLDGDVTDTQYF. DNA of the CDR3: TGTGCCAGCAGCTTAGATGGGGATGTTACAGATACGCAGTATTTT. The full variable domain, completed using reference TRBV11-2 and TRBJ2-3, is EAGVAQSPRYKIIEKRQSVAFWCNPISGHATLYWYQQILGQGPKLLIQFQNNGVVDDSQLPKDRFSAERLKGVDSTLKIQPAKLEDSAVYLCASSLDGDVTDTQYFGPGTRLTVL.

This chain uses TRBV19 with TRBJ1-2; no definite D call. Germline V CDR1 and CDR2: LNHDA, SQIVND (reference sequence). The CDR3 is made up of 13 amino acids. Trimming removed 3 bases from V and 8 bases from J, with 13 bases in between. DNA of the CDR3: TGTGCCAGTAGTATTAATTTCTCCGGGGGCTACACCTTC. It yields the protein CASSINFSGGYTF.

This clone was seen once. V and J are TRBV7-9 and TRBJ1-3, with D uncertain. Germline values: CDR1 SEHNR, CDR2 FQNEAQ (reference sequence). Trimming pared 5 bases from V and 4 bases from J, leaving 18 bases between. This CDR3 spans 16 amino acids. CDR3 nucleotide sequence: TGTGCCAGCAGCCCTTCCCTCGACAAACCGGGAAACACCATATATTTT. This encodes CASSPSLDKPGNTIYF.

This chain uses TRBV6-7 with TRBJ1-4; tentative D call: TRBD1 (6 bases). TRBV6-7 has ORF status, its function being uncertain. The V end lost 5 bases, the J end lost 6 bases, and 13 bases lay between the germline ends. The CDR3 runs 14 residues. The CDR3 spells CASSGSGTHEKLFF. The CDR3 DNA follows: TGTGCCAGCAGTGGATCCGGGACACATGAAAAACTGTTTTTT.

V and J are TRBV28 and TRBJ1-2; maybe TRBD1 (6 bases). Trimming left V 6 bases short and J 4 bases short, with 21 bases between. Germline V gene sequence: CDR1 MDHEN, CDR2 SYDVKM. The CDR3 is 16 amino acids. The CDR3 sequence is CASRNPGDMSGYGYTF. DNA of the CDR3: TGTGCCAGCAGAAATCCAGGGGATATGTCGGGCTATGGCTACACCTTC.

This clone was found a few times. This chain connects TRBV5-6 to TRBJ2-3; TRBD2 might be the D (7 bases). The length of the CDR3 is 16 residues. The V end lost 2 bases, the J end lost 2 bases, and 15 bases lay between the germline ends. Germline V lookup: CDR1 SGHDT, CDR2 YYEEEE. CDR3 sequence: CASSFGRGRYTDTQYF. In DNA form, the CDR3 reads TGTGCCAGCAGCTTCGGGCGGGGGCGTTACACAGATACGCAGTATTTT. Using reference TRBV5-6 and TRBJ2-3 for the parts outside the CDR3, the full variable domain is DAGVTQSPTHLIKTRGQQVTLRCSPKSGHDTVSWYQQALGQGPQFIFQYYEEEERQRGNFPDRFSGHQFPNYSSELNVNALLLGDSALYLCASSFGRGRYTDTQYFGPGTRLTVL.

V gene TRBV29-1 combines with J gene TRBJ1-1; D is uncertain. Germline CDR1 and CDR2: SQVTM and ANQGSEA. V was cut by 6 bases and J by 0 bases, with 14 bases left in between. CDR3 length: 14 amino acids. The DNA of the CDR3 is TGCAGCGTCGACGGGATTCGGGTGAACACTGAAGCTTTCTTT. This gives the protein CSVDGIRVNTEAFF.

The V call is TRBV4-3, the J call TRBJ1-1; D perhaps matches TRBD1 (5 bases). This CDR3 region has 16 residues. Between the trimmed V and J ends, which lost 3 bases and 8 bases, there was a span of 22 bases. Germline V gene sequence: CDR1 LGHNA, CDR2 YSLEER. CDR3 DNA sequence: TGCGCCAGCAGCCAGCCCCGGGGGGGGAGCGCAGTAGAAGCTTTCTTT. The encoded protein is CASSQPRGGSAVEAFF.

This clone came up once. The rearrangement links TRBV15 to TRBJ2-5; the D gene is possibly TRBD2 (5 bases). V lost 0 bases, J lost 9 bases, and 8 bases lay in between. The germline CDR1 and CDR2 sequences are LNHNV and YYDKDF (reference sequence). The CDR3 has 12 residues. This CDR3 reads CATSRDNGAQYF. The CDR3 DNA follows: TGTGCCACCAGCAGAGATAACGGGGCCCAGTACTTC.

V gene TRBV30 combines with J gene TRBJ2-5; 12 nucleotides match TRBD2. V dropped 7 bases and J dropped 5; count of bases not matched to a gene: 5. The CDR3 runs 13 residues. Looked up from germline, CDR1 is GTSNPN and CDR2 is SVGIG (reference sequence). The CDR3 nucleotides are TGTGCCTTCCTAGCGGGGGGGCCCGAGACCCAGTACTTC. Residues: CAFLAGGPETQYF. Complete variable domain (other parts from reference TRBV30 and TRBJ2-5): SQTIHQWPATLVQPVGSPLSLECTVEGTSNPNLYWYRQAAGRGLQLLFYSVGIGQISSEVPQNLSASRPQDRQFILSSKKLLLSDSGFYLCAFLAGGPETQYFGPGTRLLVL.

This chain connects TRBV2 to TRBJ1-1, with no clear D. V lost 6 bases and J lost 7, with 18 bases in between. The CDR3 is 14 amino acids. Looked up from germline, CDR1 is SNHLY and CDR2 is FYNNEI. DNA for the CDR3: TGTGCCAGCAGGATAGATGGCGGCGGAGTTGAAGCTTTCTTT. Translated, it gives CASRIDGGGVEAFF.

The chain employs TRBV28 and TRBJ2-1, with D hard to call. The germline V gene encodes CDR1 MDHEN and CDR2 SYDVKM. The ends were cut back, 2 bases at V and 4 bases at J, with 3 bases in the middle. The CDR3 totals 12 residues. CDR3 protein: CASSLTYNEQFF. CDR3 in DNA: TGTGCCAGCAGTTTAACGTACAATGAGCAGTTCTTC.

The chain links TRBV4-2 to TRBJ1-1, with 11 positions matching TRBD1. This CDR3 has 17 amino acids. Germline V gene lookup returns CDR1 LGHNA and CDR2 YNFKEQ. The V segment lost 4 bases and the J segment 6 bases; nucleotides outside the gene matches: 13. The CDR3 sequence: CASSLGWGTGGFAEAFF. The CDR3 nucleotides read TGTGCCAGCAGCCTCGGTTGGGGGACAGGGGGTTTCGCTGAAGCTTTCTTT.

This sequence joins TRBV19 and TRBJ2-5, with 7 bases lining up with TRBD1. Unmatched junction bases numbered 4, after V lost 0 bases and J lost 3 bases. The germline gives CDR1 LNHDA, CDR2 SQIVND (reference sequence). This CDR3 comprises 15 residues. The CDR3 loop is CASSIEFGTEETQYF. The CDR3 region has the DNA TGTGCCAGTAGTATAGAATTCGGGACAGAAGAGACCCAGTACTTC. Together with reference TRBV19 and TRBJ2-5, the CDR3 gives the full variable domain: DGGITQSPKYLFRKEGQNVTLSCEQNLNHDAMYWYRQDPGQGLRLIYYSQIVNDFQKGDIAEGYSVSREKKESFPLTVTSAQKNPTAFYLCASSIEFGTEETQYFGPGTRLLVL.

The CDR3 DNA reads as TGCGCCAGCTCACCAGTATTCTGGCCTTATAATTCACCCCTCCACTTT. Translated: CASSPVFWPYNSPLHF. The chain is built from TRBV4-3 and TRBJ1-6; D call uncertain. Germline assignment: CDR1 LGHNA and CDR2 YSLEER. This CDR3 has 16 residues. V dropped 8 bases and J dropped 4 bases, with 18 bases sitting between them.

Written as DNA, the CDR3 is TGTGCCAGCAGTCCCCAAGGTAGTGCTTTCTTT. Translating gives CASSPQGSAFF. The chain carries TRBV28 and TRBJ1-1; D remains ambiguous. The CDR3 loop spans 11 amino acids. V lost 5 bases and J lost 11, with 12 bases in between. The germline gives CDR1 MDHEN, CDR2 SYDVKM.

The rearrangement links TRBV5-6 to TRBJ1-2; 8 positions match TRBD1. CDR3 length: 16 residues. Looked up from germline, CDR1 is SGHDT and CDR2 is YYEEEE. Trimming at V came to 2 bases and at J to 3 bases, leaving 9 bases not matched to a gene. The DNA for the CDR3 is TGTGCCAGCAGCTTTTACACAGGGGGAGTTGACTATGGCTACACCTTC. Translated, it gives CASSFYTGGVDYGYTF.

CDR3 in amino acids: CASSPGEWGSYNEQFF. CDR3 sequence (DNA): TGTGCCAGCTCGCCAGGGGAGTGGGGATCCTACAATGAGCAGTTCTTC. The chain links TRBV18 to TRBJ2-1; TRBD1 is a possible D gene (6 bases). Germline values: CDR1 KGHSH, CDR2 LQKENI. Trimming took off 6 bases at V and 1 base at J, with 16 bases between the two ends. This CDR3 comprises 16 residues.

The rearrangement joins TRBV4-2 to TRBJ2-3; 10 nucleotides line up with TRBD2. CDR3 size: 16 residues. Germline trimming cut 4 bases from V and 2 bases from J; bases unmatched to any gene: 6. The V gene's germline CDR1 is LGHNA and CDR2 YNFKEQ. The CDR3 spells CASSPGLAVNTDTQYF. The CDR3 region has the DNA TGTGCCAGCAGCCCCGGACTAGCGGTGAACACAGATACGCAGTATTTT.

This clone has more than one count but fewer than ten. V usage is TRBV11-2 and J usage is TRBJ1-6; tentative D call: TRBD1 (5 bases). Deletions cut 1 base from V and 11 bases from J, with 15 bases between. This CDR3 comprises 15 residues. The germline V gene encodes CDR1 SGHAT and CDR2 FQNNGV. The CDR3 spells CASSLGIGGAPPLHF. In DNA form, the CDR3 reads TGTGCCAGCAGCTTAGGAATCGGGGGTGCTCCACCCCTCCACTTT.

The gene calls are TRBV19 and TRBJ1-5; D not resolved. Germline loops: CDR1 LNHDA, CDR2 SQIVND (reference sequence). The length of the CDR3 is 17 residues. With 3 bases removed from V and 3 bases from J, the gap between germline ends came to 18 bases. The CDR3 loop is CASSISWAAPINQPQHF. The CDR3 DNA follows: TGTGCCAGTAGTATTAGTTGGGCAGCCCCTATCAATCAGCCCCAGCATTTT.

The chain joins TRBV19 to TRBJ1-5; possibly TRBD1 for D (6 bases). V gave up 7 bases and J gave up 5 bases, with 18 bases separating them. CDR3 length equals 15 residues. Germline V gives CDR1 LNHDA, CDR2 SQIVND (reference sequence). The CDR3 region is CASIGGDGFYQPQHF. CDR3 in DNA: TGTGCCAGTATAGGGGGGGATGGATTCTATCAGCCCCAGCATTTT.

In regard to this clone: The junction shows a germline mismatch at one end, possibly a read error. The gene calls are TRBV19 and TRBJ1-5; 9 bases align to TRBD1. The CDR3 covers 15 residues. Germline V lookup: CDR1 LNHDA, CDR2 SQIVND (reference sequence). Here the CDR3 reads CTSSSGQGANQPQHF. The CDR3 nucleotides read TGTACCAGTAGTTCGGGACAGGGAGCTAATCAGCCCCAGCATTTT.

The V gene is TRBV5-1, the J gene TRBJ2-2; D is uncertain. Germline V lookup: CDR1 SGHRS, CDR2 YFSETQ. There are 15 residues in the CDR3. Trimming pared 4 bases from V and 0 bases from J, leaving 10 bases between. The DNA of the CDR3 is TGCGCCAGCAGCCTCCTTACTACGAACACCGGGGAGCTGTTTTTT. Encoded protein: CASSLLTTNTGELFF.

J is TRBJ1-2 and V is TRBV15, with D unclear. Trimming removed 0 bases at V and 4 bases at J, with 6 bases between. This CDR3 has 13 amino acids. Germline V gene data show CDR1 as LNHNV and CDR2 as YYDKDF (reference sequence). The CDR3 DNA reads TGTGCCACCAGCAGAGATCATAGCTATGGCTACACCTTC. This codes for CATSRDHSYGYTF.

The gene calls are TRBV7-9 and TRBJ2-7; 11 positions match TRBD1. The CDR3 spans 13 residues. V lost 8 bases, J lost 4 bases, and 4 bases stayed unmatched. Germline V lookup: CDR1 SEHNR, CDR2 FQNEAQ (reference sequence). The CDR3 here is CASAGTGGYEQYF. DNA of the CDR3: TGTGCCAGCGCCGGGACAGGGGGATACGAGCAGTACTTC.